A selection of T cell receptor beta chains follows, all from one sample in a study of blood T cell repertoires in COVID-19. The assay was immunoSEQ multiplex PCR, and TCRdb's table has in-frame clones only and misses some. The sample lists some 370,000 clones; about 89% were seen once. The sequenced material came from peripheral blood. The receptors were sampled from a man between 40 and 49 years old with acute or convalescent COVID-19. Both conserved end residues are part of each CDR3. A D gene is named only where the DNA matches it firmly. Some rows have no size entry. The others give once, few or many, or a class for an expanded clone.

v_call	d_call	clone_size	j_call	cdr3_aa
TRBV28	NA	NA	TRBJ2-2	CASNLNRLTNTGELFF
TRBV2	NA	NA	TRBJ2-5	CASTRGGDLASETQYF
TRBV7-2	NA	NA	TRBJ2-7	CASSLTVRSYEQYF
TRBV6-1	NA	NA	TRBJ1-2	CASSESGSIGYTF
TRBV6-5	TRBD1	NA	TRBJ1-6	CASSRDRGRSPLHF
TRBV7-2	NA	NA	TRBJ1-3	CASSPLIANTIYF
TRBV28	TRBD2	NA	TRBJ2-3	CASRPWPGGPDTQYF
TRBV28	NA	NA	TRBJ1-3	CASSRRSGSGNTIYF
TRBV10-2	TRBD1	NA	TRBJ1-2	CASSTDRRVGYTF
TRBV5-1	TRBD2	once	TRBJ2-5	CASSAGGITTQKETQYF
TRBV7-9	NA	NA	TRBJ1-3	CASNGRNSSGNTIYF
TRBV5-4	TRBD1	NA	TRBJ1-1	CASSRGQGRGTEAFF
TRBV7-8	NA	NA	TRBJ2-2	CASTWEYGELFF
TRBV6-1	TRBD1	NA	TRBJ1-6	CASSDRGISYNSPLHF
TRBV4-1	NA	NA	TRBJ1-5	CASSQVVPRAGGNQPQHF
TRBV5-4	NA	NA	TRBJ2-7	CASSLGAYQYF
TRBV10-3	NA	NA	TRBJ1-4	CAIRGAPDEKLFF
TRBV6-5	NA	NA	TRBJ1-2	CASISPGGDRGYTF
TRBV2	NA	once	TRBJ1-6	CASSGGESSPLHF
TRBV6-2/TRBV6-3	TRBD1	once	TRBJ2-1	CASSLRGQGGNEQFF
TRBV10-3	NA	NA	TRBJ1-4	CATAVGQPREKLFF
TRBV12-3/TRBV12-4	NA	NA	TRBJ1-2	CASTTRGAYGYTF
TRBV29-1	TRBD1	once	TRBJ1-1	CSVPGQGIEAFF
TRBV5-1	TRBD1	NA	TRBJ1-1	CASSLEDRETDQAFF
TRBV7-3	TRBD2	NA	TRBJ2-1	CASSPRLPGGPDEQFF
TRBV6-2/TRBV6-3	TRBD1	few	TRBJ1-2	CASSYQTGWNYGYTF
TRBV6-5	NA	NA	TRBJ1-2	CASRTFLNYGYTF
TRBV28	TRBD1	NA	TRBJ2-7	CASSSPARTGDREQYF
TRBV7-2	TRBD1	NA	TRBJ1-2	CASSEQGARGYTF
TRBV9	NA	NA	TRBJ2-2	CASSVNRDHANTGELFF
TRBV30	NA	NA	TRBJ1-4	CAWSGGTYEKLFF
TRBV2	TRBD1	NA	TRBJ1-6	CASLRDSSYNSPLHF
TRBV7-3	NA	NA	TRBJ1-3	CASSLYGGGGNTIYF
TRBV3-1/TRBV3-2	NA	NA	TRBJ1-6	CASSQGGLYNSPLHF
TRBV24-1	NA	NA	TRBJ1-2	CATKKRTANYGYTF
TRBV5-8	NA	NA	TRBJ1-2	CASSSPRGHYGYTF
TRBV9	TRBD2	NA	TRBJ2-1	CASSVGLGLGDEQFF
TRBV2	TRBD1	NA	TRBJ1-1	CASRVDRVTEAFF
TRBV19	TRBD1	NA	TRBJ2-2	CASSKGQGAGTGELFF
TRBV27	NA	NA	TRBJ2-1	CASSLSRGAVYEQFF
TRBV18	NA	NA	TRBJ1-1	CASSPLAGGTEAFF
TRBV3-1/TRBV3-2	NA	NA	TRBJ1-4	CASSQDLTATNEKLFF
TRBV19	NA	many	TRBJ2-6	CASIGWQGGINSGANVLTF
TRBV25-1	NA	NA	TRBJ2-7	CASSEGGGVMYEQYF
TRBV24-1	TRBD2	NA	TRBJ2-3	CATSDRRTSRAQYF
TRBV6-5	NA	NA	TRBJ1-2	CASGSQGTNLYGYTF
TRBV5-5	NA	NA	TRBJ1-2	CASSPVAGHRNYGYTF